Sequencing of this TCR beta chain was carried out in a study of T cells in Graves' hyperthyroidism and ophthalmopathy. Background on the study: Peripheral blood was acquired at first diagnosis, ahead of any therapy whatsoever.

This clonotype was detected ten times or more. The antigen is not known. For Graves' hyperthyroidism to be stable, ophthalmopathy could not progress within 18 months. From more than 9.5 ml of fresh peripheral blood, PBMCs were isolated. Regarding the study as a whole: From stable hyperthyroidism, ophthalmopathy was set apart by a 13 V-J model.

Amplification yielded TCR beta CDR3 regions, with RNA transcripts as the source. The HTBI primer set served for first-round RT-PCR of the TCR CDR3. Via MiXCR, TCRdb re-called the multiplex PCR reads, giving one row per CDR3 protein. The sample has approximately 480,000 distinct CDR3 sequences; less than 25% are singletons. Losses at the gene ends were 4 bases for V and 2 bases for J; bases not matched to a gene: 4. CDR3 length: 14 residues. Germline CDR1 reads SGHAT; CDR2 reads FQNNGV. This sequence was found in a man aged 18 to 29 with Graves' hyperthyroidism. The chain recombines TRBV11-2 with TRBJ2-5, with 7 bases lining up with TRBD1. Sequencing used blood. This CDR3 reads CASSSLTGQETQYF. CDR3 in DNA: TGTGCCAGCAGCTCCCTGACAGGGCAAGAGACCCAGTACTTC.